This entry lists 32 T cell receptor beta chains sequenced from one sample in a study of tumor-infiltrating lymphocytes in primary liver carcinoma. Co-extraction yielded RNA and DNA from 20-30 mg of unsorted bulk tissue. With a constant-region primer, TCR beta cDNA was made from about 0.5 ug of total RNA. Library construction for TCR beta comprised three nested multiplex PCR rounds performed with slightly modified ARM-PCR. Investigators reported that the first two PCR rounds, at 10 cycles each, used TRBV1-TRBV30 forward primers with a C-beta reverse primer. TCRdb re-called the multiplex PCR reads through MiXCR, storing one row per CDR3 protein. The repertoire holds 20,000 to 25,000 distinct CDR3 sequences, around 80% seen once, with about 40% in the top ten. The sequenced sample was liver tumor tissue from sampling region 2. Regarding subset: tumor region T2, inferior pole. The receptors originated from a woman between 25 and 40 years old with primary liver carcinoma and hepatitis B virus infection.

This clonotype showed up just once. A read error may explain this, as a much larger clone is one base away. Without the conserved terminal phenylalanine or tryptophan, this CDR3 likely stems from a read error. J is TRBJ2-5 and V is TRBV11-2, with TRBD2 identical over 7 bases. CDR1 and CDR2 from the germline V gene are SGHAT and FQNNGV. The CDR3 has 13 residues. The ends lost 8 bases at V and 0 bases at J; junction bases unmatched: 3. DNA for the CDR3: TGTGCCAGCGGGGGGGGGGACCAAGAGACCCAGTACCTC. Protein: CASGGGDQETQYL.

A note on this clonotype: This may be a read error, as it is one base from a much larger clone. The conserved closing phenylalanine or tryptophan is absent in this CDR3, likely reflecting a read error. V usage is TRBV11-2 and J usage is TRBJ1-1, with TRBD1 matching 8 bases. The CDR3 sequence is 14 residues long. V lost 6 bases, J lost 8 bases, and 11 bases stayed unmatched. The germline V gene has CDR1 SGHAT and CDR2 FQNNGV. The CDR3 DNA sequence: TGTGCCAGCAGGATCCTAGGACAGGGCGGCGAAGCTTTCTAT. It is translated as CASRILGQGGEAFY.

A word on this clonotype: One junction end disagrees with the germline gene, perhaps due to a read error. The CDR3 DNA follows: TGCGTCAGCAGCCAAGGTTTTACGGAAGCCAGGCATACGCAGTATTTT. It specifies CVSSQGFTEARHTQYF. The V gene is TRBV4-3, the J gene TRBJ2-3; D is unresolved. Looked up from germline, CDR1 is LGHNA and CDR2 is YSLEER. The CDR3 consists of 16 residues.

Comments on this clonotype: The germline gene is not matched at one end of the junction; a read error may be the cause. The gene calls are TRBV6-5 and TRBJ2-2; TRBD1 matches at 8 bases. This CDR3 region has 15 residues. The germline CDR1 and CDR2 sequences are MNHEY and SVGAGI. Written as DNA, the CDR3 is TGTGACACCAGTCCGCGGACAGGGTTCACCTGGGAGCTGTTTTTT. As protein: CDTSPRTGFTWELFF.

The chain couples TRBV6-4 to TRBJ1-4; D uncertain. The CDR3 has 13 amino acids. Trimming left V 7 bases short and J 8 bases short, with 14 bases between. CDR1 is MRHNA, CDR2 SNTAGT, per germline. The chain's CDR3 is CASKPVRGEKLFF. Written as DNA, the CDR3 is TGTGCCAGCAAACCTGTCAGAGGGGAAAAACTGTTTTTT.

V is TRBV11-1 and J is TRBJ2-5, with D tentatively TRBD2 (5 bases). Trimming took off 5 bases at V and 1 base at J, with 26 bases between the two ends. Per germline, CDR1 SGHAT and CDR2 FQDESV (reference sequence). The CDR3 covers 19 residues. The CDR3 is CASSPPPEVRKVSQETQYF. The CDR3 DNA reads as TGTGCCAGCAGCCCGCCCCCGGAGGTCAGGAAGGTATCCCAAGAGACCCAGTACTTC. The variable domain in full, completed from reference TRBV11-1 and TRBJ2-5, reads EAEVAQSPRYKITEKSQAVAFWCDPISGHATLYWYRQILGQGPELLVQFQDESVVDDSQLPKDRFSAERLKGVDSTLKIQPAELGDSAMYLCASSPPPEVRKVSQETQYFGPGTRLLVL.

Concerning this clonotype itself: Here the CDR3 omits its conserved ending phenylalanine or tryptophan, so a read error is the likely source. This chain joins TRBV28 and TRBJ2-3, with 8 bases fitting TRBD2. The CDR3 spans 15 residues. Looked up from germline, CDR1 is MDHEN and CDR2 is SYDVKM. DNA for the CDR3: TGTGCCAGCACTCGGACTAGCTGGGTGACAGATAAGCAGTATCTT. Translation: CASTRTSWVTDKQYL.

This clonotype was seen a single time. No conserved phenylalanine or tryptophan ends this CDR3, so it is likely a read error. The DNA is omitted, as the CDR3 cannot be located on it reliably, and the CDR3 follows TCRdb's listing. The CDR3 region is CASSRQGGLSALHI. This chain links TRBV5-1 with TRBJ1-6; TRBD1 is the table's D call, not checked against the DNA. In germline, CDR1 is SGHRS, CDR2 YFSETQ. Including both end residues, the CDR3 is 14 amino acids long.

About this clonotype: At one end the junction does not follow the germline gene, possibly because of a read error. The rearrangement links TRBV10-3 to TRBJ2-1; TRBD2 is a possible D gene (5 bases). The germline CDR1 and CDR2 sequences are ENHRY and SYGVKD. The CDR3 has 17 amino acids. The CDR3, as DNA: TGTGTCATCAGTGAGACCATGGTAGCTAGCACCTACAATGAGCAGTTCTTC. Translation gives CVISETMVASTYNEQFF.

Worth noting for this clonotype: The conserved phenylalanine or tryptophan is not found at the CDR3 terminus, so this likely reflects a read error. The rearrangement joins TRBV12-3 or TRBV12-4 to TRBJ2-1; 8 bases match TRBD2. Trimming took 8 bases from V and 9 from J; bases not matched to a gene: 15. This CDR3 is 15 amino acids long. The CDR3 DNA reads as TGTGCCAGCTGCCTGTCCGGGACTAGTGGACTTGAGCAGTTCTTA. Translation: CASCLSGTSGLEQFL.

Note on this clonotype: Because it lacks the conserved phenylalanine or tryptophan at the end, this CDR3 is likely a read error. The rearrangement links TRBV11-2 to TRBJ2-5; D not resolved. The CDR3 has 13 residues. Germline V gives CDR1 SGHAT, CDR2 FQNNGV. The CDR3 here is CTSSPSIKETQYL. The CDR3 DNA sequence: TGTACCAGCAGCCCGTCCATTAAAGAGACCCAGTACTTA.

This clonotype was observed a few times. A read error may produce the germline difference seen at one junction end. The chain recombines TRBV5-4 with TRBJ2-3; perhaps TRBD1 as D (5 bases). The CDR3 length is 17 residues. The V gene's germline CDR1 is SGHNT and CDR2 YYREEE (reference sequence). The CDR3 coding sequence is TGTGCCAGCAGCTTAGACGGACACCCTCCACTCACAGGTACGCAGTATTTT. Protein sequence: CASSLDGHPPLTGTQYF.

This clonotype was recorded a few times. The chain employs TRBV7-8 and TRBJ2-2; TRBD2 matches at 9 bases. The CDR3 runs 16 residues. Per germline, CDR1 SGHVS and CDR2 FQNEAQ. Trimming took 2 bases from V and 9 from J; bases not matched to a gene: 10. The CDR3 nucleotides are TGTGCCAGCAGCTTATCAGTAGCGGGAGCAGCCCGGGAGCTGTTTTTT. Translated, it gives CASSLSVAGAARELFF. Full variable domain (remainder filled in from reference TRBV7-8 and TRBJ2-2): GAGVSQSPRYKVAKRGQDVALRCDPISGHVSLFWYQQALGQGPEFLTYFQNEAQLDKSGLPSDRFFAERPEGSVSTLKIQRTQQEDSAVYLCASSLSVAGAARELFFGEGSRLTVL.

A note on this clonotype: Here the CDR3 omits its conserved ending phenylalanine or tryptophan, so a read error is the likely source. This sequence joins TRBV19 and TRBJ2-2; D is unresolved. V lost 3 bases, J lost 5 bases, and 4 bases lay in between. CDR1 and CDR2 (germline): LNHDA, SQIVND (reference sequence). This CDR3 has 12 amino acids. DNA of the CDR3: TGTGCCAGTAGTATTTTGACCGGGGAGCTGTTTTCT. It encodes CASSILTGELFS.

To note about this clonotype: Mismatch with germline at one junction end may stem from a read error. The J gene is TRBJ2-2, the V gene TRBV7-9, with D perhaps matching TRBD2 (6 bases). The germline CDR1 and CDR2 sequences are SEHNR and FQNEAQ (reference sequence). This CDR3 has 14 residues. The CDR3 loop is CAKTRGTNTRERFF. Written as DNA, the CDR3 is TGTGCCAAAACAAGGGGAACGAACACCCGGGAGCGGTTTTTT.

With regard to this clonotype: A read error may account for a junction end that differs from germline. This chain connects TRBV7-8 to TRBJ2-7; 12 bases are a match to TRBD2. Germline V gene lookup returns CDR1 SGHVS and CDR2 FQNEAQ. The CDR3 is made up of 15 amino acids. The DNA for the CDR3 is TGTACCAGCAGTAGGACTAGCGGGGCTAACTACGAGCAGTACTTC. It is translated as CTSSRTSGANYEQYF.

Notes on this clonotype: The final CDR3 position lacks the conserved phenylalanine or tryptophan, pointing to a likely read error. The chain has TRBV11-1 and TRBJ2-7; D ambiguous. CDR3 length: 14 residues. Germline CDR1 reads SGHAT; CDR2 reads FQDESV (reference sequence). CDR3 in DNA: TGTGCCAGCAGTTTAGTGACGGCCTCCTACGAGCAGTACTCC. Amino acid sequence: CASSLVTASYEQYS.

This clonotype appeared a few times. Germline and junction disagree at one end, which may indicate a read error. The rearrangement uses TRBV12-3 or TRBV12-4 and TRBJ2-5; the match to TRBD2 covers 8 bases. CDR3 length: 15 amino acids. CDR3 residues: CASSTYLGREESQYF. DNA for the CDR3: TGTGCCAGCAGCACCTACCTCGGGAGGGAAGAGAGCCAGTACTTC.

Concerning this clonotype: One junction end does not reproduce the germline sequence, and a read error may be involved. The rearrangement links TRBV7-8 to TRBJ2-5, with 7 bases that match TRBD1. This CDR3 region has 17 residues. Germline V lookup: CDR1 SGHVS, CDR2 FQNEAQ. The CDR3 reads CASSLFPSQGYQETQYF. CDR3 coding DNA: TGTGCCAGTAGCTTATTTCCATCACAGGGGTACCAAGAGACCCAGTACTTC.

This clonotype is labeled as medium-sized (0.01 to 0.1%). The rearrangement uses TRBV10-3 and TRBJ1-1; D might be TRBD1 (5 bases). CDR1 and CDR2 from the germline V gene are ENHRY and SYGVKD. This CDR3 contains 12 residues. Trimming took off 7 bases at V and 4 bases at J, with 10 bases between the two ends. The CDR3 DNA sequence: TGTGCCATCAATAGCCAGGGCACTGAAGCTTTCTTT. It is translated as CAINSQGTEAFF.

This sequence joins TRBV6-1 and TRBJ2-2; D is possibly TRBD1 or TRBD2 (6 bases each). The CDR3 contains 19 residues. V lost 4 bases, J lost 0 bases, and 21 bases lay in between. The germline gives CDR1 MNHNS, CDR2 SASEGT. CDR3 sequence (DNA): TGTGCCAGCAGTGCAACCCTTCCCGGGGGCGACACGAACACCGGGGAGCTGTTTTTT. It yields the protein CASSATLPGGDTNTGELFF.

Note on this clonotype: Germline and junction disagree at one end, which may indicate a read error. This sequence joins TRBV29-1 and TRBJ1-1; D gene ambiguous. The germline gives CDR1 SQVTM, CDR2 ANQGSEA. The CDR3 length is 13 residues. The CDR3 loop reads CRVYHSLNTEAFF. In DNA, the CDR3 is TGTAGGGTTTATCACAGTTTGAACACTGAAGCTTTCTTT.

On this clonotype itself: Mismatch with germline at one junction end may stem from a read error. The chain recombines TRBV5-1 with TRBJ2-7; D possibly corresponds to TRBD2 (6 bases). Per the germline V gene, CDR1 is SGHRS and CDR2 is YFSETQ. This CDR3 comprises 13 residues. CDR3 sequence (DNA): TGCGCAAGCAGCCTTAAGGGGACTGACGAGCAGTACTTC. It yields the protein CASSLKGTDEQYF.

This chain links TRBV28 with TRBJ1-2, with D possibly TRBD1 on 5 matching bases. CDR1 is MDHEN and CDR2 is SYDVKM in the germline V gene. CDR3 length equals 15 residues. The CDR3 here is CVSSSEGRESYGYTF. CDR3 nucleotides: TGTGTTAGCAGTTCAGAGGGACGGGAAAGCTATGGCTACACCTTC.

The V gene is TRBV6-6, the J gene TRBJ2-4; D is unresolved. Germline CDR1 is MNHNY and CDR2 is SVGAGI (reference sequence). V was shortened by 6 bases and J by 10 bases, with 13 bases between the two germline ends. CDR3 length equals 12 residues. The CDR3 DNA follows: TGTGCCAGCAGCCCCCTCAAAAGTATTCAGTACTTC. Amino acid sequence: CASSPLKSIQYF.

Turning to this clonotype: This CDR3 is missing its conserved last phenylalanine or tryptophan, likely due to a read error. In DNA form, the CDR3 reads TGTGCCAGCAGCTTGTTTCAAGGGTCAACTAATGAAAAACTGTTTATT. It yields the protein CASSLFQGSTNEKLFI. The rearrangement links TRBV11-2 to TRBJ1-4, with D unresolved. Germline loops: CDR1 SGHAT, CDR2 FQNNGV. The CDR3 contains 16 residues. The V end was cut by 3 bases, the J end by 0 bases, with 11 bases between.

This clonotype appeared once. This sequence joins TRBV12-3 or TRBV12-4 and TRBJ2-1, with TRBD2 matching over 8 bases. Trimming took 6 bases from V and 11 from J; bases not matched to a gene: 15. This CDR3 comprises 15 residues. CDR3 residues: CASSLSGTSRLKQFF. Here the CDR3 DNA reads TGTGCCAGCAGCCTGTCCGGGACTAGTAGACTTAAGCAGTTCTTC.

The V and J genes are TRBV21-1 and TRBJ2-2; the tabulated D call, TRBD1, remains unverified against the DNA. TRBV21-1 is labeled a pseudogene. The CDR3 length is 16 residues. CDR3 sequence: CASSKKDRARAGELFF. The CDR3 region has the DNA TGTGCCAGCAGCAAGAAGGACAGGGCCCGTGCCGGGGAGCTGTTTTTT.

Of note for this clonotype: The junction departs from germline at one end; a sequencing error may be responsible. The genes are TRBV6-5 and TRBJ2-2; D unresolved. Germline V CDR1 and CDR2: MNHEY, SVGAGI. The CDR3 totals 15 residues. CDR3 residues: CAISYAVDGTEELFF. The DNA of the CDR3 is TGTGCCATCAGTTACGCAGTGGACGGCACCGAGGAGCTGTTTTTT.

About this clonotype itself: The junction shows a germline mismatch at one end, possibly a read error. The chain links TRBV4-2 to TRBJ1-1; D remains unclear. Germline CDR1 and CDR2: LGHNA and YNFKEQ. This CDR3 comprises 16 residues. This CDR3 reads CVSSPVEWRGNTEAFF. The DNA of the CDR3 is TGTGTCAGCAGCCCCGTCGAGTGGAGAGGGAACACTGAAGCCTTCTTT.

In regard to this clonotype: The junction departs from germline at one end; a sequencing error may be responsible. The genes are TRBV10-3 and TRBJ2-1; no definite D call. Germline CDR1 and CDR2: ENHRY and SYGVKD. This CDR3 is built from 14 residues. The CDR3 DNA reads TGTGTCATCAGTCCCACGGCGACCTGGAATGAGCAGTTCTTC. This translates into CVISPTATWNEQFF.

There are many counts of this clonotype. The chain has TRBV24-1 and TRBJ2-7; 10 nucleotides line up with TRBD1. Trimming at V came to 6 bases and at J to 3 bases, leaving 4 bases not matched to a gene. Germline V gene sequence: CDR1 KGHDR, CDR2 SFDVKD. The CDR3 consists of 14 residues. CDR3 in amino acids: CATSRGQGYYEQYF. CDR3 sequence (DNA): TGTGCCACCAGTCGGGGACAGGGGTACTACGAGCAGTACTTC.